A selection of T cell receptor beta chains follows, all from one sample in a study of T cell responses to AZD1222 COVID-19 vaccine. TCRdb's table, derived via immunoSEQ multiplex PCR, lists solely in-frame clones and lacks some. The data show about 110,000 clones, roughly 84% seen once. The sample was peripheral blood, taken on day 0 of AZD1222 vaccination. The source of these receptors is an adult in good health. The CDR3 runs from the conserved cysteine through the conserved F or W. The order of the fields is V gene, J gene, CDR3 protein.

TRBV10-1	TRBJ1-5	CASNRTGGNQPQHF
TRBV6-5	TRBJ1-2	CASSYSTSTGEGYTF
TRBV3-1/TRBV3-2	TRBJ2-1	CASSLPGDRGDEQFF
TRBV27	TRBJ2-7	CASSTRTGREQYF
TRBV15	TRBJ1-5	CATNQQGTRNQPQHF
TRBV29-1	TRBJ1-1	CSVARGDNTEAFF
TRBV5-1	TRBJ2-3	CASSAQWGVADTQYF
TRBV28	TRBJ2-7	CASSSSSQTAYEQYF
TRBV30	TRBJ1-2	CAWDRDSRNGYTF
TRBV7-2	TRBJ2-3	CASSLGAGADTQYF
TRBV7-9	TRBJ2-3	CASSREADTQYF
TRBV5-1	TRBJ2-5	CASSRTSGGVQETQYF
TRBV12-3/TRBV12-4	TRBJ2-7	CASSWGGVYEQYF